This TCR beta chain was obtained from a study of identical twins. Regarding the study as a whole: Cord blood's abundant beta clonotypes had fewer insertions, unlike memory repertoires. It was possible that invariant MAIT and iNKT cells partly confounded the zero-insertion analyses.

A universal primer site was added by template switching, and unique molecular identifiers were carried by the cDNA. In TCRdb, the 5' RACE reads were re-called with MiXCR into one record per CDR3 protein. The data show approximately 600,000 distinct CDR3 sequences, 7.1% seen once. The V and J ends lost 6 bases and 5 bases respectively, with 11 bases between them. CDR3 size: 13 residues. Germline assignment: CDR1 SGHTA and CDR2 FQGTGA. This clonotype showed up just a few times. Its antigen remains unidentified. These data are also associated with another study on yellow fever vaccine responses in identical twins.

The V gene is TRBV7-3, the J gene TRBJ2-1; tentative D call: TRBD1 (5 bases). This TCR was sampled from a woman aged 18-35 years in good health. Source material: PBMCs. CDR3 in amino acids: CASSQGVDNEQFF. CDR3 DNA: TGTGCCAGCAGTCAAGGGGTGGACAATGAGCAGTTCTTC. Using reference TRBV7-3 and TRBJ2-1 for the parts outside the CDR3, the full variable domain is GAGVSQTPSNKVTEKGKYVELRCDPISGHTALYWYRQSLGQGPEFLIYFQGTGAADDSGLPNDRFFAVRPEGSVSTLKIQRTERGDSAVYLCASSQGVDNEQFFGPGTRLTVL.